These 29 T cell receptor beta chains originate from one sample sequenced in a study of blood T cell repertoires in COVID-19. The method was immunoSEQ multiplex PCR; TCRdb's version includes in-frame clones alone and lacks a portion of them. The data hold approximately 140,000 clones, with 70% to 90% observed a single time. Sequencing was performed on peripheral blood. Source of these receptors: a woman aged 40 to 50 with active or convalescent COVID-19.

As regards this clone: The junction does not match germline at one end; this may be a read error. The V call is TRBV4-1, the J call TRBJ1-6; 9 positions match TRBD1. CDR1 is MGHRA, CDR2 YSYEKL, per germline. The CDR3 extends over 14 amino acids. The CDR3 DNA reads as TGCGCCAGCACCTGGGACAGGGATAATTCACTCCTCCACTTT. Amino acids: CASTWDRDNSLLHF.

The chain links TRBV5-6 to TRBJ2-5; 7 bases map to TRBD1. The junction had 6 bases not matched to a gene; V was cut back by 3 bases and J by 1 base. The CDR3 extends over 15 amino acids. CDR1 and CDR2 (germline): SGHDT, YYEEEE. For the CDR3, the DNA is TGTGCCAGCAGCTCACTGGACAGGATCCAAGAGACCCAGTACTTC. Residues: CASSSLDRIQETQYF.

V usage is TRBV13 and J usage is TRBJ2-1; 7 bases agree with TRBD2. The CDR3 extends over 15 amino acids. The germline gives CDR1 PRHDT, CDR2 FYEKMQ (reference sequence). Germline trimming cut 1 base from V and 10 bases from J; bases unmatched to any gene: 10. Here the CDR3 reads CASSLVARERPEQFF. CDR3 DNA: TGTGCCAGCAGCTTAGTTGCGCGGGAGCGTCCAGAGCAGTTCTTC.

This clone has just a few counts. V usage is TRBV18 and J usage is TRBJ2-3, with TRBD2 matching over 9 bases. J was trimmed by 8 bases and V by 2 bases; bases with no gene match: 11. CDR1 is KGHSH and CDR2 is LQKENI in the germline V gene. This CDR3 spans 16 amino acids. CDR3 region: CASSPDNSGSGGTQYF. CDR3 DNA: TGTGCCAGCTCACCAGATAATAGCGGGAGTGGCGGTACGCAGTATTTT. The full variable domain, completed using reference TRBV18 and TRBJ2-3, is NAGVMQNPRHLVRRRGQEARLRCSPMKGHSHVYWYRQLPEEGLKFMVYLQKENIIDESGMPKERFSAEFPKEGPSILRIQQVVRGDSAAYFCASSPDNSGSGGTQYFGPGTRLTVL.

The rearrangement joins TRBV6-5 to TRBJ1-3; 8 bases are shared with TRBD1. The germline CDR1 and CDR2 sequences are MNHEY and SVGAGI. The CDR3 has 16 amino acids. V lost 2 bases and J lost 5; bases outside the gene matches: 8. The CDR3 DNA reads TGTGCCAGCAGTTACCCAGGACAGGGAGGGCGAAACACCATATATTTT. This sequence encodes CASSYPGQGGRNTIYF.

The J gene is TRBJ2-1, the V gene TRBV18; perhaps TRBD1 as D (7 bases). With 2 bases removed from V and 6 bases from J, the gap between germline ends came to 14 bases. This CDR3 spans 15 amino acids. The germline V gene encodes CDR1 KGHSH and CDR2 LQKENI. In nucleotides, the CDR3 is TGTGCCAGCTCACCATCAGCAGGGGGAGGCAATGAGCAGTTCTTC. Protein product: CASSPSAGGGNEQFF. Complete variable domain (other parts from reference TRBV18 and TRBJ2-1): NAGVMQNPRHLVRRRGQEARLRCSPMKGHSHVYWYRQLPEEGLKFMVYLQKENIIDESGMPKERFSAEFPKEGPSILRIQQVVRGDSAAYFCASSPSAGGGNEQFFGPGTRLTVL.

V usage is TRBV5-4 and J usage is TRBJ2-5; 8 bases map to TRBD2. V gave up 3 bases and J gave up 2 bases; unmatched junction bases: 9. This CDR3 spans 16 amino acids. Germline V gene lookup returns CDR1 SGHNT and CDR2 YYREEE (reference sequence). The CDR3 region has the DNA TGTGCCAGCAGCTCCGGGGTAGCGGGGATACAAGAGACCCAGTACTTC. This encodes CASSSGVAGIQETQYF.

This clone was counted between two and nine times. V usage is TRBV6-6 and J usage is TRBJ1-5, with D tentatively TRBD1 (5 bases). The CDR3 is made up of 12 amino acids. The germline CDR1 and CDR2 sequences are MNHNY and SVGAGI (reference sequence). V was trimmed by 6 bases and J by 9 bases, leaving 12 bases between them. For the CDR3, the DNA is TGTGCCAGCAGCCCATTCGGGGGGCCCCAGCATTTT. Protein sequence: CASSPFGGPQHF.

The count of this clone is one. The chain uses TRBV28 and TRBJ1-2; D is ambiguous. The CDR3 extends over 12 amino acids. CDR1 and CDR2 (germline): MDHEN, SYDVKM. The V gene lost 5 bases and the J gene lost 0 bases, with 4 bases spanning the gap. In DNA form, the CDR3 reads TGTGCCAGCAGTCTCCCTAACTATGGCTACACCTTC. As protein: CASSLPNYGYTF.

The CDR3 bases are TGTGCCAGCAGTTCCCGGACAGGGGTATACGAGCAGTACTTC. Translation: CASSSRTGVYEQYF. This chain links TRBV28 with TRBJ2-7; 9 bases line up with TRBD1. The CDR3 extends over 14 amino acids. CDR1 and CDR2 (germline): MDHEN, SYDVKM. V was pared by 4 bases and J by 4 bases, with 5 bases of the junction left unmatched.

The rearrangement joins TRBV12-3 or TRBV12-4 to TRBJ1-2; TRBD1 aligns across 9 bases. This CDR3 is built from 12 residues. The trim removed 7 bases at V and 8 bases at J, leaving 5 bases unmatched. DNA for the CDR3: TGTGCCAGCACAGGGACAGGGAAAGGCTACACCTTC. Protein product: CASTGTGKGYTF.

The chain's CDR3 is CAISGGGETQYF. The DNA for the CDR3 is TGTGCCATCAGTGGTGGGGGCGAGACCCAGTACTTC. The rearrangement joins TRBV10-3 to TRBJ2-5; TRBD1 might be the D (6 bases). In germline, CDR1 is ENHRY, CDR2 SYGVKD. This CDR3 is built from 12 residues. Trimming shortened V by 4 bases and J by 5 bases, and 8 bases separated the two germline ends.

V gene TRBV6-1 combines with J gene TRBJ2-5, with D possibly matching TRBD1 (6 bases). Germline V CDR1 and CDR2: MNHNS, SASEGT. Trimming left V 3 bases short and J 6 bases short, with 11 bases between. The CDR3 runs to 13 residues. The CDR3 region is CASSDTGFQTQYF. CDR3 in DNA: TGTGCCAGCAGTGATACAGGGTTCCAGACCCAGTACTTC.

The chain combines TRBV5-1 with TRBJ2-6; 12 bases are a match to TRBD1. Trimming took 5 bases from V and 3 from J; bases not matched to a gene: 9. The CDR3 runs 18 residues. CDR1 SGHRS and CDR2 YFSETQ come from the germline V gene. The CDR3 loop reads CASRLLGTGGGGANVLTF. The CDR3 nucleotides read TGCGCCAGCAGACTTCTTGGGACAGGGGGCGGTGGGGCCAACGTCCTGACTTTC. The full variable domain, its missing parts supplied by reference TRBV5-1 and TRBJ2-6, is KAGVTQTPRYLIKTRGQQVTLSCSPISGHRSVSWYQQTPGQGLQFLFEYFSETQRNKGNFPGRFSGRQFSNSRSEMNVSTLELGDSALYLCASRLLGTGGGGANVLTFGAGSRLTVL.

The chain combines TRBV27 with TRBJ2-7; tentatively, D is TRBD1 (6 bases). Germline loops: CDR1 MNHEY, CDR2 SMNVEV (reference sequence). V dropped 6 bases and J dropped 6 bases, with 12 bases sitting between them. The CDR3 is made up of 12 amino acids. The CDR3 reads CASSLLGGEQYF. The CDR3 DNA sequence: TGTGCCAGCAGCCTCCTAGGGGGCGAGCAGTACTTC.

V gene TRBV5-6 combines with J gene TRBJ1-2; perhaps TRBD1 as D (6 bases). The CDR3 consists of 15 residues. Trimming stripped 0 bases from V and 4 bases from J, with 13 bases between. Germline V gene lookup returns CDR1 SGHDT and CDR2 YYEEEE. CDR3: CASSLVSGASYGYTF. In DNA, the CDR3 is TGTGCCAGCAGCTTGGTCTCAGGGGCCAGCTATGGCTACACCTTC. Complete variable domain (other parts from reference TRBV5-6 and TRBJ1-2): DAGVTQSPTHLIKTRGQQVTLRCSPKSGHDTVSWYQQALGQGPQFIFQYYEEEERQRGNFPDRFSGHQFPNYSSELNVNALLLGDSALYLCASSLVSGASYGYTFGSGTRLTVV.

The CDR3 DNA follows: TGTGCCAGTAGTATAGACGGGAGATACAATGAGCAGTTCTTC. It translates to CASSIDGRYNEQFF. The V gene is TRBV19, the J gene TRBJ2-1; maybe TRBD2 (6 bases). The CDR3 loop spans 14 amino acids. The V gene lost 0 bases and the J gene lost 4 bases, with 7 bases spanning the gap. Germline lookup yields CDR1 LNHDA and CDR2 SQIVND (reference sequence).

Here the CDR3 DNA reads TGTGCCAGCAGTTCGGGGGACGGATTTTTCGGCAATCAGCCCCAGCATTTT. Its translation is CASSSGDGFFGNQPQHF. The J gene is TRBJ1-5, the V gene TRBV28, with D possibly being TRBD1 (5 bases). Germline V gene sequence: CDR1 MDHEN, CDR2 SYDVKM. This CDR3 contains 17 residues. With 4 bases removed from V and 2 bases from J, the gap between germline ends came to 18 bases.

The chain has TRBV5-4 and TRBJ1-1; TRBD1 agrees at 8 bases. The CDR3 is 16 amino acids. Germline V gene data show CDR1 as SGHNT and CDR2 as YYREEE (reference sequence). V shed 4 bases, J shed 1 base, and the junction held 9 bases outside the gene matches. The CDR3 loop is CASSPPGTGPNTEAFF. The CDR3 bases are TGTGCCAGCAGCCCCCCCGGGACAGGCCCGAACACTGAAGCTTTCTTT.

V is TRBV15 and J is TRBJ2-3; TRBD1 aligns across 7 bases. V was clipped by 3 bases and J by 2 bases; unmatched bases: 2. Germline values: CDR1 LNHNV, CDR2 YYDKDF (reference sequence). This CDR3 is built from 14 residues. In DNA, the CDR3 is TGTGCCACCAGCAGGGACAGGATCACAGATACGCAGTATTTT. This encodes CATSRDRITDTQYF.

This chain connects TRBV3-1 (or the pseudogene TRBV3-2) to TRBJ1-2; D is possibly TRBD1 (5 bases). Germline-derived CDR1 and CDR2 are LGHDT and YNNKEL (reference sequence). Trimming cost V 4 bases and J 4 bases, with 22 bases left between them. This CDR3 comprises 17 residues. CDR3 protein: CASSRNRQARVGYGYTF. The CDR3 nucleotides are TGTGCCAGCAGCCGGAACAGGCAGGCCCGAGTAGGCTATGGCTACACCTTC.

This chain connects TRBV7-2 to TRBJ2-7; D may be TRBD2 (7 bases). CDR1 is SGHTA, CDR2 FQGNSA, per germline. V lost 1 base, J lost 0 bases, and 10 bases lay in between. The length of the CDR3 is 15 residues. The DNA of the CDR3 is TGTGCCAGCAGCTTAGAGGCGGGGGCCTCCTACGAGCAGTACTTC. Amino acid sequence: CASSLEAGASYEQYF.

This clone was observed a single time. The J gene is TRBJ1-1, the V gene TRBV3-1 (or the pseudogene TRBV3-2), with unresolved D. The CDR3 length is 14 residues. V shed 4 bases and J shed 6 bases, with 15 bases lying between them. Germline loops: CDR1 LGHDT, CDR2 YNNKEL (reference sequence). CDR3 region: CASSPGLRVAEAFF. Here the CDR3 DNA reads TGTGCCAGCAGCCCCGGATTGAGGGTCGCTGAAGCTTTCTTT.

CDR3 in amino acids: CATSRDKVQRGINTDTQYF. DNA for the CDR3: TGTGCCACCAGCAGAGATAAGGTACAGCGGGGGATTAACACAGATACGCAGTATTTT. The gene calls are TRBV15 and TRBJ2-3, with 8 positions matching TRBD2. Germline CDR1 is LNHNV and CDR2 is YYDKDF (reference sequence). The CDR3 spans 19 residues. V shed 0 bases and J 2 bases; nucleotides not matched to a gene: 13.

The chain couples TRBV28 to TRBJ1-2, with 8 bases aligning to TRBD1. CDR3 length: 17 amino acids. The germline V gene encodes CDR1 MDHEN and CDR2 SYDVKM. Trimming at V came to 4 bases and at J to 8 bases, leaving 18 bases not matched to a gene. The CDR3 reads CASSSPPNRGNNWGYTF. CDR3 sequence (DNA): TGTGCCAGCAGTTCTCCTCCGAACAGGGGGAATAATTGGGGCTACACCTTC.

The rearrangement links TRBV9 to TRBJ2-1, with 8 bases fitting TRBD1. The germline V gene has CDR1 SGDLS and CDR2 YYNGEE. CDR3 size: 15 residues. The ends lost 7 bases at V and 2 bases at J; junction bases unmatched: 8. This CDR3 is CASAYHRGAYNEQFF. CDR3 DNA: TGTGCCAGCGCATATCACAGGGGGGCCTACAATGAGCAGTTCTTC.

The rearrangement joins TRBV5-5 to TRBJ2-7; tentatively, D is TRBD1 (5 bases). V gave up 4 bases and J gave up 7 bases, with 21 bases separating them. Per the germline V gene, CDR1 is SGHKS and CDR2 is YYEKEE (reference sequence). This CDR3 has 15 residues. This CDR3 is CASSPRDSPLGEQYF. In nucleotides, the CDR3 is TGTGCCAGCAGCCCGAGAGACAGCCCCCTGGGAGAGCAGTACTTC.

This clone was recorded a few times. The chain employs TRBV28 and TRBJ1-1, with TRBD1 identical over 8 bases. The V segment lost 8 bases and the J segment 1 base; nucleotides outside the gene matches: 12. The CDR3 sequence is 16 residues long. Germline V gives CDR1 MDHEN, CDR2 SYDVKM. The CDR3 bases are TGTGCCAGCGAGCCGGGCCTACAGGGGGAGAACACTGAAGCTTTCTTT. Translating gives CASEPGLQGENTEAFF.

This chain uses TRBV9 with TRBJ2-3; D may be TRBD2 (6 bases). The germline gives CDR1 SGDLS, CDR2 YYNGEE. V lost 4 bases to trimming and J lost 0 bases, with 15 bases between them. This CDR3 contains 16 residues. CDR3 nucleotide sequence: TGTGCCAGCAGCCCCGGGTTAGCGGAGAGCACAGATACGCAGTATTTT. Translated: CASSPGLAESTDTQYF.